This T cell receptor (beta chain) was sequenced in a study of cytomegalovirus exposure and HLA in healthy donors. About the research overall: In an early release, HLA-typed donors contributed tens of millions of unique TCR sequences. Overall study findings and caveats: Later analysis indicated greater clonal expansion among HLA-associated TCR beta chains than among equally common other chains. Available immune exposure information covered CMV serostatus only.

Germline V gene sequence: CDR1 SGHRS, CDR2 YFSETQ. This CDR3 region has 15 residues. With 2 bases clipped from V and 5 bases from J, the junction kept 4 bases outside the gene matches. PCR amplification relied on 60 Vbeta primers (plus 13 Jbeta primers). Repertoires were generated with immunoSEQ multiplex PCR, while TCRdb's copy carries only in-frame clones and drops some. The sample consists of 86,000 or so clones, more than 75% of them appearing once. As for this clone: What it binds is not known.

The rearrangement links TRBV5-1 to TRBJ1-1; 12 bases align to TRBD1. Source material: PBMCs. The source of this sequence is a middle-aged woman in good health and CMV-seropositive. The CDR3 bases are TGCGCCAGCAGCTTTGGGACAGGGGGCAAAACTGAAGCTTTCTTT. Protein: CASSFGTGGKTEAFF.